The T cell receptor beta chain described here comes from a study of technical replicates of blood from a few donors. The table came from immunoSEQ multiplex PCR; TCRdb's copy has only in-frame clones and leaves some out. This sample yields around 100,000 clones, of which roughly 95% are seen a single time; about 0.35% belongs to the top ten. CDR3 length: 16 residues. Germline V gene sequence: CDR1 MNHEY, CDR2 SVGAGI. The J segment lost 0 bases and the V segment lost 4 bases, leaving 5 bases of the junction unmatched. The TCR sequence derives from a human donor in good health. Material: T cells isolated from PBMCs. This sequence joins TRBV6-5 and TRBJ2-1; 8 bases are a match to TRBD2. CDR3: CASSLAGGNSYNEQFF. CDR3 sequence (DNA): TGTGCCAGCAGTTTGGCGGGAGGCAACTCCTACAATGAGCAGTTCTTC.